This T cell receptor (beta chain) came from a study of cytomegalovirus exposure and HLA in healthy donors. The PCR employed 60 Vbeta primers together with 13 Jbeta primers. The method was immunoSEQ multiplex PCR; TCRdb's version includes in-frame clones alone and lacks a portion of them. The profile shows roughly 100,000 clones, over 80% of them singletons. The donors comprised healthy bone marrow donors. The study sampled nominally healthy donors, though unrecorded immune exposures were likely. The CDR3 covers 15 residues. The V and J ends lost 3 bases and 1 base, in that order; junction bases with no gene match: 4. Germline V gene data show CDR1 as SGHAT and CDR2 as FQNNGV.

Sequenced input: PBMCs. This chain joins TRBV11-2 and TRBJ2-7, with TRBD1 matching 9 bases. The sequence was obtained from a man in his forties or fifties in good health and CMV-seronegative. The CDR3 loop reads CASSFRQGESYEQYF. The CDR3 DNA sequence: TGTGCCAGCAGCTTTAGACAGGGGGAATCCTACGAGCAGTACTTC.